This TCR beta chain was profiled in a study of T cells in narcolepsy. CDR1 is SGDLS, CDR2 YYNGEE, per germline. Trimming shortened V by 3 bases and J by 0 bases, and 13 bases separated the two germline ends. The length of the CDR3 is 16 residues. Using immunoSEQ multiplex PCR, the repertoire was profiled, and TCRdb retains in-frame clones only, with some absent. Among 30,000 to 40,000 clones, around four fifths were seen once, and the ten largest hold just under 2.5%. The source is a human donor with narcolepsy. Sequenced sample: CD45RA- memory CD4+ T cells from PBMCs. V is TRBV9 and J is TRBJ1-3; D is undetermined. Written as DNA, the CDR3 is TGTGCCAGCAGCGCTTCGACTTCCAGCTCTGGAAACACCATATATTTT. This sequence encodes CASSASTSSSGNTIYF.